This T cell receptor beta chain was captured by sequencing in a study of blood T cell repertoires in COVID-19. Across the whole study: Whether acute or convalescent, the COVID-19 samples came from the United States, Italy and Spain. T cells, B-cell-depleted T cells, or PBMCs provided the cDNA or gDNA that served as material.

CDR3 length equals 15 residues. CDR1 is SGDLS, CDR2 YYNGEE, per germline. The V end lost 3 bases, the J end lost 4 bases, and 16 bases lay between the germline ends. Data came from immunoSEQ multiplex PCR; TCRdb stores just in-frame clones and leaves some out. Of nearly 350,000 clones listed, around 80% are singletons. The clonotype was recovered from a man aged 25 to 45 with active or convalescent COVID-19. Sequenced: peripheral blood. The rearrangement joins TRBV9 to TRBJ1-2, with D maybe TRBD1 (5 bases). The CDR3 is CASSGKGDRGYGYTF. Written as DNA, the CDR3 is TGTGCCAGCAGCGGGAAAGGGGATCGCGGCTATGGCTACACCTTC.